The clone carrying this T cell receptor beta chain was seen many times. Its cognate antigen is unknown. Germline values: CDR1 MNHEY, CDR2 SVGAGI. The CDR3 loop spans 17 amino acids. V shed 5 bases and J 2 bases; nucleotides not matched to a gene: 7. This sample is part of a study of identical twins. Findings and caveats of the study: Cross-sectional statistics, not tracking of the same donors, supported the conclusions. Models underestimated TCR alpha sharing (out-of-frame) in monozygotic twins. With beta out-of-frame sequences, excess sharing by twins was weaker.

Template switching added a universal primer site; cDNA carried unique molecular identifiers. From the 5' RACE reads, TCRdb called clonotypes with MiXCR, one entry per CDR3 protein. The sample carries hundreds of thousands of distinct CDR3 sequences, 5.5% to 6.5% recorded once. The clonotype originates from a man aged 18 to 35 in good health. This rearrangement joins TRBV6-5 to TRBJ1-5; 12 bases are shared with TRBD1. What was sequenced was naive T cells sorted from blood. The CDR3 region is CASSNRDRGLRNQPQHF. CDR3 in DNA: TGTGCCAGCAGTAACCGGGACAGGGGGCTTCGCAATCAGCCCCAGCATTTT.